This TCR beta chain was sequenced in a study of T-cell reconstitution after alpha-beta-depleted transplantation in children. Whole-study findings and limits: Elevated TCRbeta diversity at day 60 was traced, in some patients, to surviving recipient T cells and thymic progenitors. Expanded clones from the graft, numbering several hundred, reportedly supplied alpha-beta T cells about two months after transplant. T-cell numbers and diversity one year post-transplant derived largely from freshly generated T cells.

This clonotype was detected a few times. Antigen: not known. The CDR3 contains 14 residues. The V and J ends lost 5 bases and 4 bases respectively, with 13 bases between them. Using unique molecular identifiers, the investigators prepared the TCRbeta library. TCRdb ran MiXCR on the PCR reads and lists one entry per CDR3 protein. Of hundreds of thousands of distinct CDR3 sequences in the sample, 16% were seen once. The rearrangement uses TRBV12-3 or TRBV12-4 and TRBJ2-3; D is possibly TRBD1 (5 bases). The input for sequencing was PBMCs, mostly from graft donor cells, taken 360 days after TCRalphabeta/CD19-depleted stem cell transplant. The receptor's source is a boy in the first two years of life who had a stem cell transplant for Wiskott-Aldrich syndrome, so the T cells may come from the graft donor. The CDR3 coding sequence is TGTGCCAGCAGTCGACAGAAATCCCCAGATACGCAGTATTTT. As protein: CASSRQKSPDTQYF.